This T cell receptor (beta chain) derives from a study of CD8 T cell repertoires and HIV-1 epitope variants. At the level of the study: Controls were a CMV, EBV and flu pool, Ebola AY9, and no peptide. Separate from the cultures, 1M uncultured T cells served as baseline. Autologous T cell-negative cells served as antigen-presenting cells in equal numbers.

Libraries were prepared by immunoSEQ multiplex PCR; TCRdb keeps only in-frame clonotypes and omits some of them. The sample comprises about 6,300 clones, around three fifths of which are singletons, and about 40% rests with the top ten. The CDR3 loop spans 15 amino acids. Trimming removed 10 bases from V and 5 bases from J, with 23 bases in between. The germline CDR1 and CDR2 sequences are LNHDA and SQIVND (reference sequence). Sample share makes this clone medium-sized. What it binds is not known. Study results and caveats: Of 8 or 9 antigen-specific beta clonotypes, six or seven appeared to cross-react with escape variants.

Sequencing used cultured CD8+ T cells derived from PBMCs. The chain is built from TRBV19 and TRBJ1-1; D is undetermined. The TCR sequence derives from a male donor with HIV. DNA of the CDR3: TGTGCCACTTCGGGAAGTACGACGTCCGATACTGAAGCTTTCTTT. This codes for CATSGSTTSDTEAFF.